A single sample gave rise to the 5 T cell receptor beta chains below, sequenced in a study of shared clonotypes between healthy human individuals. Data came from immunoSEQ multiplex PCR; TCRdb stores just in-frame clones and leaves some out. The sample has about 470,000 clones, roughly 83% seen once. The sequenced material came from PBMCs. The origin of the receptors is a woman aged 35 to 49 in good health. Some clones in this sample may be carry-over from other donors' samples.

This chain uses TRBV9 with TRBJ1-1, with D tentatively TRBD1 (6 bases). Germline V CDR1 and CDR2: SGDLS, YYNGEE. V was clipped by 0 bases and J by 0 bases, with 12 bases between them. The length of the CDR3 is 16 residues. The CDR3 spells CASSVGPTGLNTEAFF. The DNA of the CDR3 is TGTGCCAGCAGCGTAGGACCAACAGGGTTGAACACTGAAGCTTTCTTT.

CDR3 residues: CSVRLAGVGELFF. The CDR3 DNA reads TGCAGCGTTAGACTAGCGGGGGTGGGGGAGCTGTTTTTT. The rearrangement joins TRBV29-1 to TRBJ2-2; 12 bases align to TRBD2. CDR1 and CDR2 (germline): SQVTM, ANQGSEA. The length of the CDR3 is 13 residues. J was trimmed by 8 bases and V by 5 bases; bases with no gene match: 3.

CDR3 residues: CASSRVRGNEQFF. The CDR3 nucleotides are TGTGCCAGCAGTCGCGTACGGGGGAATGAGCAGTTCTTC. The chain combines TRBV27 with TRBJ2-1; a possible D gene is TRBD2 (6 bases). V was clipped by 5 bases and J by 7 bases, with 12 bases between them. In germline, CDR1 is MNHEY, CDR2 SMNVEV (reference sequence). The CDR3 totals 13 residues.

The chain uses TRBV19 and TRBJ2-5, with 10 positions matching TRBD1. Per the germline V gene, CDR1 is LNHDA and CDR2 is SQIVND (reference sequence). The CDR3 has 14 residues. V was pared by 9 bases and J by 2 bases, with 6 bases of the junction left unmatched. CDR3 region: CASQRTGGQETQYF. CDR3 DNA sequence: TGTGCCAGCCAAAGGACAGGGGGACAAGAGACCCAGTACTTC.

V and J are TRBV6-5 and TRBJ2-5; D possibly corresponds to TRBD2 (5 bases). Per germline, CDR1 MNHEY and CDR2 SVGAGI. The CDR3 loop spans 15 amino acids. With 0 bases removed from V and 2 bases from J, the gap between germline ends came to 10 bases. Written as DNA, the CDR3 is TGTGCCAGCAGTTACTCTCTGGCGGGTCAAGAGACCCAGTACTTC. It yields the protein CASSYSLAGQETQYF.